The 2 T cell receptor beta chains in this list originate from one sample, sequenced in a study of T cells after yellow fever vaccination (dated by TCRdb to between 2017 and 2020). Library prep was done by 5' RACE. TCRdb shows the sequencer as Illumina NovaSeq 6000. Clones were called with MiXCR by TCRdb after fastp trimmed the public reads at Q25, and only in-frame beta chains were retained. When rows share a CDR3 protein, they turn into one entry using the most common DNA and genes. Counted in this sample were about 320,000 distinct CDR3 sequences; 3.5% to 4.5% of them appeared once. The ten largest account for approximately 19% of the sample. What this sample's treatment or condition label stands for: live attenuated yellow fever vaccine strain. This specimen consisted of PBMCs, obtained 15 days after the yellow fever booster vaccination. The receptor set was obtained from a man aged 18 to 30 who received the YFV17D yellow fever vaccine.

This clonotype was seen ten or more times. V is TRBV20-1 and J is TRBJ1-5; no clear D. Germline V lookup: CDR1 DFQATT, CDR2 SNEGSKA (reference sequence). V was cut by 6 bases and J by 0 bases, with 6 bases left in between. There are 12 residues in the CDR3. The CDR3 coding sequence is TGCAGTGCCACAGATAGCAATCAGCCCCAGCATTTT. Protein: CSATDSNQPQHF.

In its sample, this clonotype was seen a few times. The chain combines TRBV27 with TRBJ2-3; D not resolved. The CDR3 extends over 16 amino acids. Trimming removed 2 bases from V and 2 bases from J, with 14 bases in between. Germline values: CDR1 MNHEY, CDR2 SMNVEV (reference sequence). The CDR3 reads CASSLASQHPTDTQYF. CDR3 nucleotide sequence: TGTGCCAGCAGTTTAGCGTCACAACACCCCACAGATACGCAGTATTTT.